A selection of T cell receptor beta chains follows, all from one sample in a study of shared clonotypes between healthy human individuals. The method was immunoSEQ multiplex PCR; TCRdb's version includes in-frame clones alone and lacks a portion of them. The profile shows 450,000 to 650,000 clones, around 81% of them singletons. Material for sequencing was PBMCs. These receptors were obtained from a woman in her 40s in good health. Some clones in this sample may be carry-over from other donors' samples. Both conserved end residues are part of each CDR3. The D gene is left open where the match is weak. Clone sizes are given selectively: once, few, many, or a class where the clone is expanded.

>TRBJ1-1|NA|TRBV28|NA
CASNYPASREAFF
TGTGCCAGCAATTACCCGGCCAGTCGTGAAGCTTTCTTT
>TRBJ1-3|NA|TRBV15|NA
CATSQGSGNTIYF
TGTGCCACCAGTCAGGGCTCTGGAAACACCATATATTTT
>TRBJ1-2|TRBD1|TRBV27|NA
CASSQRRGQGPANYGYTF
TGTGCCAGCAGCCAACGGCGAGGACAGGGGCCCGCTAACTATGGCTACACCTTC
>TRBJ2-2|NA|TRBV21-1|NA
CASSLPGQGYGELFF
TGTGCCAGCAGCCTACCGGGACAGGGGTACGGGGAGCTGTTTTTT
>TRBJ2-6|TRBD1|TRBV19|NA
CASLRQGISSGANVLTF
TGTGCCAGTCTCCGACAGGGGATAAGCTCTGGGGCCAACGTCCTGACTTTC
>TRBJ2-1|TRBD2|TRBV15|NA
CATSRVGGSFNEQFF
TGTGCCACCAGCAGAGTGGGCGGGAGTTTTAATGAGCAGTTCTTC
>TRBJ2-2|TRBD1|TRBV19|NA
CASSIRPGTGGAGELFF
TGTGCCAGTAGTATCAGGCCCGGGACAGGGGGGGCCGGGGAGCTGTTTTTT
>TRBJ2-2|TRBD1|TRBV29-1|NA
CSVEYGDRGPGELFF
TGCAGCGTTGAATATGGGGACAGGGGGCCCGGGGAGCTGTTTTTT
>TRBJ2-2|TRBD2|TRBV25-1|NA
CASSGPASGRAAGELFF
TGTGCCAGCAGTGGACCCGCTAGCGGGAGGGCCGCCGGGGAGCTGTTTTTT
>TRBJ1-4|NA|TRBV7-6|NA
CASSRVVGEKLFF
TGTGCCAGCAGCCGAGTGGTCGGAGAAAAACTGTTTTTT
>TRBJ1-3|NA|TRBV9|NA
CASSVATGSLAYGNTIYF
TGTGCCAGCAGCGTAGCTACGGGCAGTTTAGCCTACGGAAACACCATATATTTT
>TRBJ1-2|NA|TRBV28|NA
CASSLPGFGYTF
TGTGCCAGCAGTTTACCAGGGTTTGGCTACACCTTC
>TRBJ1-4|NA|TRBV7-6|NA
CASSLNARTNEKLFF
TGTGCCAGCAGCTTAAACGCCAGAACTAATGAAAAACTGTTTTTT
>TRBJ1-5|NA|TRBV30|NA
CAWSKGSNQPQHF
TGTGCCTGGAGTAAGGGTAGCAATCAGCCCCAGCATTTT
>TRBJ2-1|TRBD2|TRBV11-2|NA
CASSLRLAGGLGEQFF
TGTGCCAGCAGCCTCCGACTAGCGGGAGGGCTGGGGGAGCAGTTCTTC
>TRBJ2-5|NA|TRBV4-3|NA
CASSQDIRGGETQYF
TGCGCCAGCAGCCAAGATATAAGGGGCGGAGAGACCCAGTACTTC
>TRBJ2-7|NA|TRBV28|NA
CASSFNEQYF
TGTGCCAGCAGTTTCAACGAGCAGTACTTC
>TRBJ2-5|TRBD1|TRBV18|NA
CASSPPGQRQETQYF
TGTGCCAGCTCACCCCCGGGACAGCGTCAAGAGACCCAGTACTTC
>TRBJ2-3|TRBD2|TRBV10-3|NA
CAISEWGTSGSTDTQYF
TGTGCCATCAGTGAGTGGGGGACTAGCGGGAGCACAGATACGCAGTATTTT
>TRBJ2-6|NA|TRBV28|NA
CASRGSGANVLTF
TGTGCCAGCCGGGGCTCTGGGGCCAACGTCCTGACTTTC
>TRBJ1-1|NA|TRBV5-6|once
CASSLDPGGNTEAFF
TGTGCCAGCAGCTTGGATCCCGGAGGGAACACTGAAGCTTTCTTT
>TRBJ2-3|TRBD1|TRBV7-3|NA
CASSLGQGSDTQYF
TGTGCCAGCAGCTTGGGACAGGGATCAGATACGCAGTATTTT
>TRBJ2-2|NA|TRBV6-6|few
CASSGANTGELFF
TGTGCCAGCTCCGGGGCGAACACCGGGGAGCTGTTTTTT
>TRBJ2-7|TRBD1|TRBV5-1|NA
CASSIAGQGISYEQYF
TGCGCCAGCAGCATAGCAGGACAGGGGATCTCCTACGAGCAGTACTTC
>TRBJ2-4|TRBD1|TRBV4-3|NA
CASSQDSQGAPDIQYF
TGCGCCAGCAGCCAAGATTCGCAGGGGGCGCCGGACATTCAGTACTTC
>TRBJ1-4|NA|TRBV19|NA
CASSRGNGEKLFF
TGTGCCAGTAGTCGGGGGAATGGAGAAAAACTGTTTTTT
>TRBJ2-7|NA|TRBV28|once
CASSNGYRASEEQYF
TGTGCCAGCAGTAATGGGTATCGGGCATCGGAAGAGCAGTACTTC
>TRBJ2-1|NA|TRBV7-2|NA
CASSLWTINEQFF
TGTGCCAGCAGCCTATGGACTATCAATGAGCAGTTCTTC
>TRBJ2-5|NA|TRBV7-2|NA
CASSLAGANQETQYF
TGTGCCAGCAGCTTAGCCGGAGCCAACCAAGAGACCCAGTACTTC
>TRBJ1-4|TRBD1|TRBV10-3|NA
CAISEFSTGTREKLFF
TGTGCCATCAGTGAGTTTTCGACAGGGACTCGCGAAAAACTGTTTTTT
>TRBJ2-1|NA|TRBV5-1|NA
CASSLGSVRIEQFF
TGCGCCAGCAGCTTGGGGTCGGTGAGGATTGAGCAGTTCTTC
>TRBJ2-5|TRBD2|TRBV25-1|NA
CASSPSLAGGETQYF
TGTGCCAGCAGCCCCTCCCTAGCGGGAGGCGAGACCCAGTACTTC
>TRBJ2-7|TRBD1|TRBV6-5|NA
CASSYFRTGLGEQYF
TGTGCCAGCAGTTACTTCCGGACAGGGTTGGGCGAGCAGTACTTC